This T cell receptor beta chain was obtained from a study of cytomegalovirus exposure and HLA in healthy donors. Overall study findings and caveats: In vitro experiments confirmed that a few CMV-associated chains were specific for CMV antigens. Both high specificity and high sensitivity reportedly marked the classifier's diagnosis of cytomegalovirus status. The study recorded 160 or so TCR beta chains that were cytomegalovirus-associated. An analysis was carried out at a later point. It showed that HLA-associated TCR beta chains were more clonally expanded than equally common non-associated chains.

As for this clone: Its antigen is not known.

The primer mix had 60 Vbeta and 13 Jbeta primers. Repertoires were generated with immunoSEQ multiplex PCR, while TCRdb's copy carries only in-frame clones and drops some. The sample includes about 210,000 clones. Specimen: PBMCs. The receptor's source is a woman aged 30 to 39 in good health and CMV-seropositive.

For the CDR3, the DNA is TGTGCCAGTAGTATAACGGACAGGGGAAATGAAAAACTGTTTTTT. Translated, it gives CASSITDRGNEKLFF. This chain connects TRBV19 to TRBJ1-4; 9 bases are shared with TRBD1. The junction had 3 bases not matched to a gene; V was cut back by 2 bases and J by 5 bases. The CDR3 is 15 residues long. The germline V gene encodes CDR1 LNHDA and CDR2 SQIVND (reference sequence).